This TCR beta chain was found in a study of PD-1 blockade in classical Hodgkin lymphoma. Study-level findings and limits: The diversity seen at baseline in complete responders resembled that of newly diagnosed patients. As was reported, newly diagnosed patients showed lower baseline TCR diversity than healthy donors did.

TCRdb's table, derived via immunoSEQ multiplex PCR, lists solely in-frame clones and lacks some. The sample has about 31,000 clones, just over 70% seen once. Concerning this clone itself: The antigen is undetermined.

Patients all relapsed after autologous stem cell transplantation, and there was variation in brentuximab vedotin exposure. The sequence was collected from a human donor with classical Hodgkin lymphoma. This material consisted of peripheral blood mononuclear cells (PBMCs), taken before the second cycle of nivolumab.

CDR3 DNA sequence: TGTGCCAGCAGTGAGTTCGATGGTGAAAAACTGTTTTTT. Translating it yields CASSEFDGEKLFF. The chain combines TRBV6-4 with TRBJ1-4, with D unresolved. This CDR3 has 13 residues. Germline CDR1 and CDR2: MRHNA and SNTAGT. Trimming took 3 bases from V and 7 from J, leaving 9 bases between them.